This TCR beta chain was retrieved from a study of identical twins. Study results and limitations: Models, which agreed with sharing between unrelated individuals, nonetheless underestimated the out-of-frame TCR alpha sharing seen in monozygotic twins.

TCRdb reanalysed the 5' RACE reads using MiXCR and keeps one entry per CDR3 protein. The table lists more than 1.5 million distinct CDR3 sequences, less than 40% of them singletons. Comment on this clonotype: Antigen unknown.

Trimming cost V 2 bases and J 2 bases, with 14 bases left between them. The CDR3 covers 16 residues. The germline V gene has CDR1 LGHNT and CDR2 FRNRAP. The TCR originated in a newborn girl in good health. The sequenced sample consisted of cord blood. The V and J genes are TRBV12-5 and TRBJ2-3; D unclear. In DNA form, the CDR3 reads TGTGCTAGTGGTTTGAGATCCGTACTCCCCACAGATACGCAGTATTTT. It is translated as CASGLRSVLPTDTQYF.